This T cell receptor beta chain is from a study of molecular identifiers for immune sequencing clone quantification. Whole-study findings and limits: Spiked TCR RNA from one Jurkat cell reportedly showed up when mixed among some 1 million naive cells.

Both previously described methods and listed TCR primers were employed to make bulk TCR libraries. From the PCR reads, TCRdb called clonotypes with MiXCR, one entry per CDR3 protein. The sample contains over 600,000 distinct CDR3 sequences, nearly 20% of which appear only once. Note on this clonotype: Its target is not known. At one end, the junction sequence differs from germline, possibly due to a read error.

The CDR3 has 13 amino acids. Every naive CD8 library was made from between roughly 17,000 and 1,100,000 sorted cells with 10%, 30% or 50% RNA. Using a CD8+CD4-CCR7+CD45RA+ phenotype, naive CD8 T cells were sorted. Sample: naive CD8+ T cells from blood, with Jurkat cell RNA spiked in. Subset: FACS-sorted CD8+CD4-CCR7+CD45RA+ naive T cells. This receptor was obtained from a human donor in good health. Some libraries in this study had Jurkat cell RNA spiked in. The chain joins TRBV5-3 to TRBJ2-5; D call uncertain. TRBV5-3 is noted as an ORF with a role that remains uncertain. The CDR3 reads CASSLGEQETRYF. The CDR3 coding sequence is TGTGCCAGCAGCTTGGGTGAGCAAGAGACCCGGTACTTC.